This TCR beta chain is from a study of control samples from healthy donors and cancer patients. The method was immunoSEQ multiplex PCR; TCRdb's version includes in-frame clones alone and lacks a portion of them. This table holds fewer than 110,000 clones, around 89% found once. The CDR3 spans 10 residues. The V and J ends lost 5 bases and 3 bases respectively, with 2 bases between them. Germline CDR1 and CDR2: SGHAT and FQNNGV. Source material: blood. The TCR sequence derives from a man in his thirties or forties in good health. The chain links TRBV11-2 to TRBJ2-7; D is unclear. The chain's CDR3 is CASSDYEQYF. CDR3 sequence (DNA): TGTGCCAGCAGCGACTACGAGCAGTACTTC.